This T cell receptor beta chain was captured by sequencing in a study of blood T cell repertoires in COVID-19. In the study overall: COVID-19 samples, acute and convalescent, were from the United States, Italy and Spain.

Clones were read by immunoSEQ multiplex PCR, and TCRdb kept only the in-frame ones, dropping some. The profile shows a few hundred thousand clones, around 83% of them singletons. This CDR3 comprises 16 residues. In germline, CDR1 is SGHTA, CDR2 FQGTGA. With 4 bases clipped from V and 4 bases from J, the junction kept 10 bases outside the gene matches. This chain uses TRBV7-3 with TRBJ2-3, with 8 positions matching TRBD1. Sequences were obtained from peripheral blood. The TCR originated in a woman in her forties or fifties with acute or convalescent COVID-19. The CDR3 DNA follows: TGTGCCAGCAGCTCATCAGGGGGCGGAATCCCAGATACGCAGTATTTT. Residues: CASSSSGGGIPDTQYF.